This T cell receptor (beta chain) was retrieved from a study of T cells after posttransplantation cyclophosphamide. The V end lost 5 bases, the J end lost 5 bases, and 12 bases lay between the germline ends. The germline V gene encodes CDR1 LNHDA and CDR2 SQIVND (reference sequence). The CDR3 spans 14 residues. About this clone: Its specificity is not known.

The naive gate required viable CD3+CD4+ or CD3+CD8+ cells with CCR7+CD45RA+CD45RO-CD95-CD27+CD28+ phenotype. Libraries were prepared by immunoSEQ multiplex PCR; TCRdb keeps only in-frame clonotypes and omits some of them. The data contain 25,000 to 35,000 clones, around nine tenths of them singletons. Study results and limitations: Donor CD8+ memory clones often dominated recipient blood repertoires at later times. TRB clonality was highly associated with recipient CMV seropositivity and reactivation.

This TCR was sampled from an older woman in good health, CMV-negative, and a related stem cell transplant donor. The sample taken for sequencing was naive CD4+ T cells sorted from PBMCs. The J gene is TRBJ2-2, the V gene TRBV19; D possibly corresponds to TRBD2 (6 bases). CDR3 nucleotide sequence: TGTGCCAGTAGTCTCGATCGGGGGACCGGGGAGCTGTTTTTT. This translates into CASSLDRGTGELFF.